A selection of T cell receptor beta chains follows, all from one sample in a study of cytomegalovirus exposure and HLA in healthy donors. This table comes from immunoSEQ multiplex PCR, and its TCRdb copy is limited to in-frame clones, with some not included. The table lists about 160,000 clones, about 81% of them singletons. Sequences were obtained from PBMCs. The source of these receptors is a woman between 18 and 29 years old in good health and CMV-seronegative. Each CDR3 is given with its conserved first and last residue. D genes are given only for firm matches. Size tells how often a clone was seen (once, few, many) or the class of an expanded clone, and some rows leave it out.

d_call j_call v_call clone_size cdr3_aa cdr3_nt
. TRBJ1-2 TRBV6-1 . CASSEVGGYTF TGTGCCAGCAGTGAAGTGGGCGGCTACACCTTC
TRBD2 TRBJ2-1 TRBV2 . CASSEYQRENNEQFF TGTGCCAGCAGTGAATACCAGCGGGAGAACAATGAGCAGTTCTTC
TRBD1 TRBJ1-5 TRBV7-6 . CASSVGTGDFYSNQPQHF TGTGCCAGCAGTGTGGGGACAGGGGATTTCTATAGCAATCAGCCCCAGCATTTT
. TRBJ1-3 TRBV29-1 once CSVDVPAVSGNTIYF TGCAGCGTTGATGTTCCGGCGGTCTCTGGAAACACCATATATTTT
. TRBJ2-7 TRBV10-3 . CAISDLGGTSYEQYF TGTGCCATCAGTGACTTGGGCGGGACCTCCTACGAGCAGTACTTC
. TRBJ1-2 TRBV5-5 . CASSPDYGYTF TGTGCCAGCAGCCCGGACTATGGCTACACCTTC
. TRBJ1-5 TRBV2 . CASSERTGNQPQHF TGTGCCAGCAGTGAACGGACAGGCAATCAGCCCCAGCATTTT
. TRBJ2-1 TRBV7-7 . CASSSSVGVGNEQFF TGTGCTAGCAGTTCCTCTGTGGGAGTGGGTAATGAGCAGTTCTTC
. TRBJ1-2 TRBV30 . CAWSVPGSVGGYTF TGTGCCTGGAGTGTACCCGGGAGCGTGGGCGGCTACACCTTC
TRBD1 TRBJ1-2 TRBV6-1 once CASSVTGVGVGYGYTF TGTGCCAGCAGTGTTACAGGGGTTGGGGTAGGCTATGGCTACACCTTC
. TRBJ2-3 TRBV25-1 few CASSAESTRPTPTDTQYF TGTGCCAGCAGTGCCGAATCTACCCGTCCTACGCCCACAGATACGCAGTATTTT
TRBD2 TRBJ2-3 TRBV5-1 . CASSLAWGGTDTQYF TGCGCCAGCAGCTTGGCTTGGGGGGGGACAGATACGCAGTATTTT
. TRBJ1-1 TRBV6-1 . CASSAFETRGNTEAFF TGTGCCAGCAGTGCTTTTGAGACCCGGGGTAACACTGAAGCTTTCTTT
. TRBJ1-1 TRBV11-3 . CASSLSGMNTEAFF TGTGCCAGCAGCTTATCGGGGATGAACACTGAAGCTTTCTTT
TRBD2 TRBJ2-5 TRBV19 . CASSIRAGGPRTQYF TGTGCCAGTAGTATAAGAGCGGGAGGGCCCAGGACCCAGTACTTC
. TRBJ2-5 TRBV11-2 . CASSLRRETQYF TGTGCCAGCAGCTTAAGGAGGGAGACCCAGTACTTC
TRBD1 TRBJ1-2 TRBV13 . CASSLGIGTVGYGYTF TGTGCCAGCAGCTTAGGGATTGGGACAGTCGGCTATGGCTACACCTTC
. TRBJ2-7 TRBV5-5 . CASSLVPDNEQYF TGTGCCAGCAGCTTGGTACCGGACAACGAGCAGTACTTC
. TRBJ1-1 TRBV29-1 . CSVGDITEAFF TGCAGCGTTGGGGACATCACTGAAGCTTTCTTT
TRBD1 TRBJ2-7 TRBV28 . CASIRTGGAYEQYF TGTGCCAGCATTCGGACAGGGGGCGCCTACGAGCAGTACTTC
TRBD2 TRBJ2-3 TRBV7-3 . CASSFGTSGRGDTQYF TGTGCCAGCAGCTTCGGGACTAGCGGGAGGGGGGATACGCAGTATTTT
. TRBJ1-1 TRBV5-1 once CASSLSPGRTYEGVATEAFF TGCGCCAGCAGCTTGTCACCTGGTAGGACCTACGAGGGAGTGGCCACTGAAGCTTTCTTT
TRBD1 TRBJ1-2 TRBV28 . CASTPTGGRKGYTF TGTGCCAGCACTCCGACAGGGGGCCGGAAGGGCTACACCTTC
. TRBJ2-3 TRBV27 . CASTSGILAISTDTQYF TGTGCCAGCACCTCTGGGATCCTAGCGATTAGCACAGATACGCAGTATTTT
. TRBJ1-1 TRBV27 . CASSLSRGGAEAFF TGTGCCAGCAGTTTATCGAGGGGGGGGGCTGAAGCTTTCTTT
. TRBJ2-3 TRBV28 . CASSGYLARGLYTQYF TGTGCCAGCAGTGGATATTTAGCGAGAGGCCTTTATACGCAGTATTTT
. TRBJ2-4 TRBV21-1 once CASSKTGENIQYF TGTGCCAGCAGCAAGACAGGGGAAAACATTCAGTACTTC
TRBD1 TRBJ1-5 TRBV15 . CATSRDRVQGANQPQHF TGTGCCACCAGCAGAGATAGGGTACAGGGGGCAAATCAGCCCCAGCATTTT
TRBD2 TRBJ2-3 TRBV5-1 . CASKEREYMTDTQYF TGCGCCAGCAAGGAGCGGGAGTATATGACAGATACGCAGTATTTT
. TRBJ1-2 TRBV5-1 . CASNQGEGSGYTF TGCGCCAGCAACCAAGGGGAGGGATCTGGCTACACCTTC